Sequencing of this TCR beta chain was carried out in a study of cytomegalovirus exposure and HLA in healthy donors. Primers for the PCR totalled 60 Vbeta and 13 Jbeta. The data were produced by immunoSEQ multiplex PCR, yet TCRdb's version contains in-frame clones alone and is incomplete. The table has roughly 180,000 clones, 80% to 90% seen once. Looked up from germline, CDR1 is SEHNR and CDR2 is FQNEAQ (reference sequence). Trimming removed 4 bases at V and 6 bases at J, with 15 bases between. This CDR3 comprises 15 residues. Sequenced input: PBMCs. This TCR came from a man between 18 and 29 years old in good health and CMV-seropositive. The rearrangement joins TRBV7-9 to TRBJ2-2; perhaps TRBD1 as D (5 bases). As DNA, the CDR3 is TGTGCCAGCAGCTCACAGGTCTCTTCCGCCGGGGAGCTGTTTTTT. This codes for CASSSQVSSAGELFF.